Below, 30 T cell receptor beta chains from the same sample are listed, as sequenced in a study of blood T cells in healthy people across ages (dated by TCRdb to 2015 to 2017). Libraries were made using 5' RACE. Instrument used: Illumina HiSeq 2500. A second PCR of about 6 to 11 cycles was performed with a sample-barcoded 5' primer and a J-beta primer mix. Through fastp at Q25 and MiXCR, TCRdb rebuilt clones from the public reads, retaining in-frame beta chains. Records with the same CDR3 protein are collapsed into one entry carrying the most frequent genes and DNA. Present in this sample are nearly 800,000 distinct CDR3 sequences, about 25% of which were seen just once. The top ten clones comprise under 4.5% of the sample. The same data also went into a second study, on T cells of mothers and their children.

The sequencing sample was made of blood. These receptors came from a boy between 10 and 17 years old in good health.

This clonotype was seen more than once but under ten times. The chain employs TRBV29-1 and TRBJ2-7; 8 bases fit TRBD1. V shed 1 base, J shed 2 bases, and the junction held 7 bases outside the gene matches. This CDR3 region has 15 residues. Germline V lookup: CDR1 SQVTM, CDR2 ANQGSEA. The DNA of the CDR3 is TGCAGCGTTGAAGTACCTTCAGGGGGCACCTACGAGCAGTACTTC. It yields the protein CSVEVPSGGTYEQYF.

This clonotype came up a few times. V gene TRBV5-4 combines with J gene TRBJ2-5; no clear D. This CDR3 has 15 amino acids. CDR1 SGHNT and CDR2 YYREEE come from the germline V gene (reference sequence). The V and J ends lost 2 bases and 2 bases respectively, with 13 bases between them. The CDR3 sequence: CASSLSSRTQETQYF. CDR3 DNA sequence: TGTGCCAGCAGCTTAAGTTCGAGAACACAAGAGACCCAGTACTTC.

This chain connects TRBV24-1 to TRBJ2-5; D perhaps matches TRBD2 (5 bases). Germline CDR1 reads KGHDR; CDR2 reads SFDVKD. The CDR3 extends over 16 amino acids. V was pared by 3 bases and J by 2 bases, with 15 bases between. As DNA, the CDR3 is TGTGCCACCAGTGATCCCCGAGGGCCAGGACAAGAGACCCAGTACTTC. It encodes CATSDPRGPGQETQYF.

J is TRBJ2-3 and V is TRBV2, with TRBD2 matching over 12 bases. V gave up 4 bases and J gave up 3 bases; unmatched junction bases: 14. Germline lookup yields CDR1 SNHLY and CDR2 FYNNEI. There are 19 residues in the CDR3. In DNA, the CDR3 is TGTGCCAGCAGTGTCAGTACGGCTAGCGGGGGGGGTTGGACAGATACGCAGTATTTT. This gives the protein CASSVSTASGGGWTDTQYF. Full variable domain (missing parts from reference TRBV2 and TRBJ2-3): EPEVTQTPSHQVTQMGQEVILRCVPISNHLYFYWYRQILGQKVEFLVSFYNNEISEKSEIFDDQFSVERPDGSNFTLKIRSTKLEDSAMYFCASSVSTASGGGWTDTQYFGPGTRLTVL.

The V gene is TRBV25-1, the J gene TRBJ2-7; D is possibly TRBD1 or TRBD2 (5 bases each). Germline V lookup: CDR1 MGHDK, CDR2 SYGVNS. The CDR3 runs to 13 residues. The V gene lost 8 bases and the J gene lost 6 bases, with 17 bases spanning the gap. The CDR3 region has the DNA TGTGCCAGCGTCGGGGCAGGCGGCGGCGAGCAGTACTTC. It codes for CASVGAGGGEQYF.

This chain uses TRBV28 with TRBJ1-4; D is ambiguous. This CDR3 comprises 14 residues. The V end lost 3 bases, the J end lost 6 bases, and 11 bases lay between the germline ends. CDR1 MDHEN and CDR2 SYDVKM come from the germline V gene. This CDR3 is CASSLPGSHEKLFF. The CDR3, as DNA: TGTGCCAGCAGTTTGCCTGGGAGTCATGAAAAACTGTTTTTT. The full variable domain, its missing parts supplied by reference TRBV28 and TRBJ1-4, is DVKVTQSSRYLVKRTGEKVFLECVQDMDHENMFWYRQDPGLGLRLIYFSYDVKMKEKGDIPEGYSVSREKKERFSLILESASTNQTSMYLCASSLPGSHEKLFFGSGTQLSVL.

The chain uses TRBV28 and TRBJ2-5; 7 nucleotides match TRBD1. J gave up 2 bases and V 4 bases, and 10 bases lay outside the gene matches. CDR3 length: 16 residues. Germline V gene sequence: CDR1 MDHEN, CDR2 SYDVKM. The CDR3 region is CASSYKAGGYQETQYF. CDR3 DNA: TGTGCCAGCAGTTACAAGGCAGGGGGATATCAAGAGACCCAGTACTTC.

This clonotype was detected a few times. The chain employs TRBV7-9 and TRBJ1-5, with no clear D. The CDR3 contains 12 residues. CDR1 is SEHNR, CDR2 FQNEAQ, per germline (reference sequence). The V end was cut by 2 bases, the J end by 5 bases, with 4 bases between. This chain's CDR3 is CASSLRDQPQHF. The DNA of the CDR3 is TGTGCCAGCAGCTTACGAGATCAGCCCCAGCATTTT.

This chain uses TRBV5-1 with TRBJ2-5; D assignment may be TRBD1 or TRBD2 (5 bases each). The V gene lost 0 bases and the J gene lost 5 bases, with 17 bases spanning the gap. Germline V gene sequence: CDR1 SGHRS, CDR2 YFSETQ. This CDR3 has 16 residues. This chain's CDR3 is CASSLDPGRKWETQYF. Here the CDR3 DNA reads TGCGCCAGCAGCTTGGACCCGGGACGAAAATGGGAGACCCAGTACTTC.

This clonotype was detected only a few times. The V gene is TRBV28, the J gene TRBJ2-7; D possibly corresponds to TRBD2 (6 bases). V was trimmed by 8 bases and J by 5 bases, leaving 16 bases between them. Germline V gene sequence: CDR1 MDHEN, CDR2 SYDVKM. The CDR3 is 13 amino acids. CDR3 in amino acids: CASEEGRRNEQYF. CDR3 DNA: TGTGCCAGCGAGGAGGGCCGAAGGAACGAGCAGTACTTC.

This clonotype came up a few times. V gene TRBV6-1 combines with J gene TRBJ1-2; 10 bases map to TRBD1. The CDR3 runs to 16 residues. CDR1 and CDR2 from the germline V gene are MNHNS and SASEGT. With V trimmed by 4 bases and J by 5 bases, 10 bases remained unmatched. Here the CDR3 DNA reads TGTGCCAGCAGTGTAACCGGGACAGGGGTACGGTATGGCTACACCTTC. This translates into CASSVTGTGVRYGYTF.

This clonotype was seen more than once but under ten times. This sequence joins TRBV7-9 and TRBJ2-7; 7 bases align to TRBD1. Germline CDR1 SEHNR, CDR2 FQNEAQ (reference sequence). This CDR3 spans 15 amino acids. With 4 bases clipped from V and 4 bases from J, the junction kept 10 bases outside the gene matches. The CDR3 region has the DNA TGTGCCAGCAGCTCCCGGGACAGAGACATTTACGAGCAGTACTTC. This translates into CASSSRDRDIYEQYF.

The rearrangement joins TRBV7-9 to TRBJ2-7; no firm D call. CDR3 length equals 14 residues. V lost 9 bases, J lost 6 bases, and 21 bases lay in between. Germline V lookup: CDR1 SEHNR, CDR2 FQNEAQ (reference sequence). In DNA form, the CDR3 reads TGTGCCAGTTCTAGTGGCAGGTCTTTGGGCGAGCAGTACTTC. It specifies CASSSGRSLGEQYF.

This clonotype has a handful of counts. The chain joins TRBV29-1 to TRBJ2-4; the match to TRBD1 covers 8 bases. V shed 0 bases and J 2 bases; nucleotides not matched to a gene: 9. The CDR3 sequence is 17 residues long. CDR1 is SQVTM and CDR2 is ANQGSEA in the germline V gene. In DNA form, the CDR3 reads TGCAGCGTTGAAGACCCCCGGACAGGGTTGACCAAAAACATTCAGTACTTC. It specifies CSVEDPRTGLTKNIQYF.

The V gene is TRBV4-3, the J gene TRBJ2-3; D remains ambiguous. Germline V lookup: CDR1 LGHNA, CDR2 YSLEER. The CDR3 is made up of 16 amino acids. V lost 2 bases to trimming and J lost 4 bases, with 16 bases between them. CDR3 DNA: TGCGCCAGCAGCCAATCCCCACGGGCATCGGCAGATACGCAGTATTTT. Translation: CASSQSPRASADTQYF.

This clonotype showed up just a few times. The chain carries TRBV7-8 and TRBJ1-1, with 7 bases aligning to TRBD1. The V gene's germline CDR1 is SGHVS and CDR2 FQNEAQ. The CDR3 extends over 15 amino acids. J was trimmed by 5 bases and V by 5 bases; bases with no gene match: 11. As DNA, the CDR3 is TGTGCCAGCAGCGAGGGACAGACAAAGGGGACTGAAGCTTTCTTT. Its protein is CASSEGQTKGTEAFF.

In its sample, this clonotype was seen many times. The chain employs TRBV29-1 and TRBJ2-5; D is unclear. Germline loops: CDR1 SQVTM, CDR2 ANQGSEA. With 4 bases removed from V and 3 bases from J, the gap between germline ends came to 6 bases. The CDR3 is 11 amino acids. CDR3 sequence reads: CSVAREETQYF. The DNA for the CDR3 is TGCAGCGTTGCTAGAGAAGAGACCCAGTACTTC.

The chain recombines TRBV7-2 with TRBJ2-7; 16 bases line up with TRBD2. Germline V gene lookup returns CDR1 SGHTA and CDR2 FQGNSA. The length of the CDR3 is 18 residues. The trim removed 2 bases at V and 1 base at J, leaving 5 bases unmatched. The CDR3 DNA reads TGTGCCAGCAGCTTAACCGGGACTAGCGGGGGGGCTTCCTACGAGCAGTACTTC. This sequence encodes CASSLTGTSGGASYEQYF.

CDR3 coding DNA: TGTGCCAGTATATCGGACCCCTACTATGGCTACACCTTC. Protein sequence: CASISDPYYGYTF. The rearrangement links TRBV28 to TRBJ1-2; D remains ambiguous. CDR1 and CDR2 (germline): MDHEN, SYDVKM. The CDR3 spans 13 residues. The V end lost 9 bases, the J end lost 3 bases, and 14 bases lay between the germline ends.

This chain uses TRBV7-2 with TRBJ2-4, with D unresolved. The CDR3 runs 13 residues. Germline V gives CDR1 SGHTA, CDR2 FQGNSA. V was trimmed by 1 base and J by 3 bases, leaving 4 bases between them. CDR3 sequence: CASSLEVKNIQYF. The CDR3 region has the DNA TGTGCCAGCAGCTTAGAGGTCAAAAACATTCAGTACTTC.

This clonotype was observed a handful of times. The rearrangement uses TRBV19 and TRBJ1-1; TRBD1 matches at 7 bases. Looked up from germline, CDR1 is LNHDA and CDR2 is SQIVND (reference sequence). The CDR3 runs 14 residues. J gave up 2 bases and V 9 bases, and 9 bases lay outside the gene matches. As DNA, the CDR3 is TGTGCCAGCTACTACAGGGGCAGCAACACTGAAGCTTTCTTT. Translating gives CASYYRGSNTEAFF.

This clonotype was observed a few times. This chain connects TRBV5-1 to TRBJ2-5, with TRBD1 matching 7 bases. The DNA matches TRBJ2-7 better at its end, which makes the J call doubtful. The CDR3 is made up of 15 amino acids. Germline CDR1 and CDR2: SGHRS and YFSETQ. CDR3 coding DNA: TGCGCCAGCAGCTGGGACGGGACAGATACCTACGAGCAGTACTTC. Protein product: CASSWDGTDTYEQYF.

For this clonotype: At one end the junction does not follow the germline gene, possibly because of a read error. The chain uses TRBV7-6 and TRBJ2-5; weak D call: TRBD1 (8 bases). Germline V gives CDR1 SGHVS, CDR2 FNYEAQ. CDR3 size: 15 residues. The CDR3 region is CAGSLDHRGGETQYF. The DNA for the CDR3 is TGTGCCGGCAGCTTAGACCACAGGGGGGGAGAGACCCAGTACTTC.

This clonotype turned up a few times. The J gene is TRBJ2-5, the V gene TRBV29-1; 8 nucleotides align to TRBD2. The DNA end favors TRBJ2-7, so the J call may be wrong. Germline assignment: CDR1 SQVTM and CDR2 ANQGSEA. This CDR3 comprises 13 residues. CDR3 nucleotide sequence: TGCAGCGGGTCCGGCGGGAGGCCCTCCGAGCAGTACTTC. Its protein is CSGSGGRPSEQYF.

This clonotype was recorded only once. The rearrangement joins TRBV28 to TRBJ2-2, with TRBD2 matching 7 bases. With V trimmed by 7 bases and J by 7 bases, 15 bases remained unmatched. CDR1 and CDR2 (germline): MDHEN, SYDVKM. The CDR3 loop spans 16 amino acids. Here the CDR3 reads CASTTGGGVVYGELFF. CDR3 coding DNA: TGTGCCAGCACCACTGGGGGAGGGGTGGTGTACGGGGAGCTGTTTTTT.

V gene TRBV5-1 combines with J gene TRBJ2-7, with a possible D match to TRBD2 (6 bases). The assigned J gene may be wrong: the sequence end matches TRBJ2-1 better. Per germline, CDR1 SGHRS and CDR2 YFSETQ. The CDR3 consists of 15 residues. CDR3 in DNA: TGCGCCAGCAGAATTGTGTCTAGCGACTACAATGAGCAGTTCTTC. This translates into CASRIVSSDYNEQFF.

The chain is built from TRBV13 and TRBJ1-2, with D hard to call. CDR3 length: 15 residues. Germline values: CDR1 PRHDT, CDR2 FYEKMQ (reference sequence). The ends were cut back, 0 bases at V and 0 bases at J, with 8 bases in the middle. As DNA, the CDR3 is TGTGCCAGCAGCTTAGGCCGACAAGCTAACTATGGCTACACCTTC. Residues: CASSLGRQANYGYTF.

In its sample, this clonotype was seen a few times. V usage is TRBV27 and J usage is TRBJ2-1; no definite D call. The V end was cut by 3 bases, the J end by 3 bases, with 18 bases between. The V gene's germline CDR1 is MNHEY and CDR2 SMNVEV (reference sequence). The CDR3 consists of 17 residues. CDR3 in amino acids: CASSFKVSYSSYNEQFF. The DNA for the CDR3 is TGTGCCAGCAGTTTTAAGGTTTCCTACTCAAGCTACAATGAGCAGTTCTTC.

This clonotype was detected only a few times. The chain couples TRBV27 to TRBJ2-5, with TRBD2 as a possible D gene (6 bases). The V gene's germline CDR1 is MNHEY and CDR2 SMNVEV (reference sequence). This CDR3 has 14 residues. Trimming pared 6 bases from V and 4 bases from J, leaving 15 bases between. CDR3 bases: TGTGCCAGCAGAGGAGGGGAAAGCGGAGAGACCCAGTACTTC. The encoded protein is CASRGGESGETQYF.

This clonotype was counted at least ten times. The chain combines TRBV7-2 with TRBJ1-1, with 7 bases lining up with TRBD1. V lost 0 bases, J lost 4 bases, and 5 bases stayed unmatched. The CDR3 runs 15 residues. CDR1 and CDR2 from the germline V gene are SGHTA and FQGNSA. The CDR3 DNA reads as TGTGCCAGCAGCTTAGCAGCAGGGGGAGGCACTGAAGCTTTCTTT. Its translation is CASSLAAGGGTEAFF.